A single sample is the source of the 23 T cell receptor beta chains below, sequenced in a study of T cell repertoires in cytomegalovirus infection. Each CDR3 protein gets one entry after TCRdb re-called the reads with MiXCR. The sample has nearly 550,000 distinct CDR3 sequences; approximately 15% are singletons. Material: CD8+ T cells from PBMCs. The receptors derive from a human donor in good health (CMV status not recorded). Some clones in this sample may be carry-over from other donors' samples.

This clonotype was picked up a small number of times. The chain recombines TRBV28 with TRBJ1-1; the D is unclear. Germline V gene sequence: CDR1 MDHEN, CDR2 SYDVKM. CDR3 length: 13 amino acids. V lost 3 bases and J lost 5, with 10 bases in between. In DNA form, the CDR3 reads TGTGCCAGCAGTTTGATAAGGGAAACTGAAGCTTTCTTT. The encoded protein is CASSLIRETEAFF. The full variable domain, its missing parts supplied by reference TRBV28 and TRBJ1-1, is DVKVTQSSRYLVKRTGEKVFLECVQDMDHENMFWYRQDPGLGLRLIYFSYDVKMKEKGDIPEGYSVSREKKERFSLILESASTNQTSMYLCASSLIRETEAFFGQGTRLTVV.

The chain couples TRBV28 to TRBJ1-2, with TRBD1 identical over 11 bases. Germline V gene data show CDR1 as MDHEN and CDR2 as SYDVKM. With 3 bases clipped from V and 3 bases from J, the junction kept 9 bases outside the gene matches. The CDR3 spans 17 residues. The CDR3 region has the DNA TGTGCCAGCAGTTTCCCACGGTGGACAGGGGGCGACTATGGCTACACCTTC. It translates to CASSFPRWTGGDYGYTF.

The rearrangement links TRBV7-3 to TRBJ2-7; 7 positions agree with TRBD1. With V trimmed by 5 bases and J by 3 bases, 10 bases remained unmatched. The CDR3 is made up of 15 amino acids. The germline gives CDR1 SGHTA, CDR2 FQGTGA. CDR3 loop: CASSPTPGQIYEQYF. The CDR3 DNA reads TGTGCCAGCAGCCCGACTCCGGGACAGATCTACGAGCAGTACTTC.

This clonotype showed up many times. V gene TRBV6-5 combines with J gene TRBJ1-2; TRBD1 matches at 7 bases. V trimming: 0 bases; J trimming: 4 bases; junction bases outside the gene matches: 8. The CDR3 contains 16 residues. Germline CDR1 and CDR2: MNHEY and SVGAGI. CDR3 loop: CASSYSRRGLLYGYTF. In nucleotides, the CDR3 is TGTGCCAGCAGTTACTCCAGGAGGGGGCTTCTCTATGGCTACACCTTC.

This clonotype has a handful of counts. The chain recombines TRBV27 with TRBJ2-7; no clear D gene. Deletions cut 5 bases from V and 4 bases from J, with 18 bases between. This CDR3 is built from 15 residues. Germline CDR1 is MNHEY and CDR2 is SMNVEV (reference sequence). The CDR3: CASSTSQLPPYEQYF. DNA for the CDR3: TGTGCCAGCAGTACCTCACAGCTCCCGCCGTACGAGCAGTACTTC.

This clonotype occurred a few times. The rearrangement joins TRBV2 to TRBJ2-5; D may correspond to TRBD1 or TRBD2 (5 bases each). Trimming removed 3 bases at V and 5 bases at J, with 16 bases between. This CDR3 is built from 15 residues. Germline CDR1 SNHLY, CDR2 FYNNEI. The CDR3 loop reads CASSDLGVAMETQYF. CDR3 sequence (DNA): TGTGCCAGCAGTGATCTGGGGGTAGCGATGGAGACCCAGTACTTC.

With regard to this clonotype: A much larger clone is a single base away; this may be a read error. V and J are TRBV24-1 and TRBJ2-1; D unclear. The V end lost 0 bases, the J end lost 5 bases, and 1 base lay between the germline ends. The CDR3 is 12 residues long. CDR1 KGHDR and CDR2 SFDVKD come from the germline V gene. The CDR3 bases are TGTGCCACCAGTGATTTGCACAATGAGCAGTTCTTC. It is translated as CATSDLHNEQFF.

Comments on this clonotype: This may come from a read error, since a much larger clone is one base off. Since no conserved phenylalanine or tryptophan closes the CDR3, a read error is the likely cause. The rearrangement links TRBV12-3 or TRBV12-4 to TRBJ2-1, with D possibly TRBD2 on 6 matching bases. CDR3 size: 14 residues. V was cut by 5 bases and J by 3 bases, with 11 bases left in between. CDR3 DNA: TGTGCCAGCAGTCGGGACTCCCGCTACAATGAGCAGTTCTTA. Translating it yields CASSRDSRYNEQFL.

The CDR3 loop reads CASSLQGGQRYEQYF. CDR3 nucleotides: TGTGCCAGCAGCCTACAGGGGGGACAGAGGTACGAGCAGTACTTC. V gene TRBV2 combines with J gene TRBJ2-7; the match to TRBD1 covers 8 bases. V dropped 6 bases and J dropped 4; count of bases not matched to a gene: 11. Per germline, CDR1 SNHLY and CDR2 FYNNEI. This CDR3 comprises 15 residues. Full variable domain (missing parts from reference TRBV2 and TRBJ2-7): EPEVTQTPSHQVTQMGQEVILRCVPISNHLYFYWYRQILGQKVEFLVSFYNNEISEKSEIFDDQFSVERPDGSNFTLKIRSTKLEDSAMYFCASSLQGGQRYEQYFGPGTRLTVT.

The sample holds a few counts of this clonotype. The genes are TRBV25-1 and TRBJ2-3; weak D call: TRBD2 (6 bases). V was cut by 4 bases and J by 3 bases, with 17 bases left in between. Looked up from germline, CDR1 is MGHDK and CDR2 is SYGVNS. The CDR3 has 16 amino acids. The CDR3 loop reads CASSGGRYRGTDTQYF. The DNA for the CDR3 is TGTGCCAGCAGTGGGGGGAGGTATAGAGGGACAGATACGCAGTATTTT.

The CDR3: CSARDLEARGPPETQYF. In DNA form, the CDR3 reads TGCAGTGCTAGAGATCTGGAGGCGCGGGGGCCCCCGGAGACCCAGTACTTC. V usage is TRBV20-1 and J usage is TRBJ2-5, with a tentative D call TRBD2 (7 bases). Per germline, CDR1 DFQATT and CDR2 SNEGSKA (reference sequence). The CDR3 runs 17 residues. V was trimmed by 0 bases and J by 5 bases, leaving 22 bases between them.

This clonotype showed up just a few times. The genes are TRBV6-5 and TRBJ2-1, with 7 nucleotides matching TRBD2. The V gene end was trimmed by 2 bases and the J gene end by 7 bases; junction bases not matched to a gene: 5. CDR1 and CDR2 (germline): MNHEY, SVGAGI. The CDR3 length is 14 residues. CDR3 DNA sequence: TGTGCCAGCAGTTACCCACTGGGGGGGAATGAGCAGTTCTTC. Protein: CASSYPLGGNEQFF.

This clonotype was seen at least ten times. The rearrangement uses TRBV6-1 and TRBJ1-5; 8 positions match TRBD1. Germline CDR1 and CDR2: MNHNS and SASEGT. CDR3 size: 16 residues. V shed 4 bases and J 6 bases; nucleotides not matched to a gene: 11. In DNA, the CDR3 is TGTGCCAGCAGTGGAGGGACAGGTGAGGGAATTCAGCCCCAGCATTTT. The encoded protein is CASSGGTGEGIQPQHF.

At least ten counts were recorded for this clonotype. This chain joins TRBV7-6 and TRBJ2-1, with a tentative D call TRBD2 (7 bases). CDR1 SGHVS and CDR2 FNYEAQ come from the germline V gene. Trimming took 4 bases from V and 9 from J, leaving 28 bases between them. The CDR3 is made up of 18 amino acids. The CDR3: CASSYYPQGGGPGGEQFF. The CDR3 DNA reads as TGTGCCAGCAGCTACTACCCTCAAGGGGGAGGGCCTGGGGGTGAGCAGTTCTTC.

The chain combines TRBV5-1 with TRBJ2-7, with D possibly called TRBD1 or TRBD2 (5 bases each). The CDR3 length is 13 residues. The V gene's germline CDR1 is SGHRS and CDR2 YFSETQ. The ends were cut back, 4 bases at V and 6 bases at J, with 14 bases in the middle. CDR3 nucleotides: TGCGCCAGCAGCCCCGGGGCAGGAGGCGAGCAGTACTTC. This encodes CASSPGAGGEQYF.

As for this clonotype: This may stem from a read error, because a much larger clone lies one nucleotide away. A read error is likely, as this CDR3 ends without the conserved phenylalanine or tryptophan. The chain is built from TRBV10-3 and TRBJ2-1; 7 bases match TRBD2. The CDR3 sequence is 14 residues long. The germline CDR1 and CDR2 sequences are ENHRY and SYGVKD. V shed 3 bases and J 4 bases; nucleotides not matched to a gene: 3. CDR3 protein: CAISEGGGYNEQFL. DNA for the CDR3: TGTGCCATCAGTGAAGGCGGGGGTTACAATGAGCAGTTCTTA.

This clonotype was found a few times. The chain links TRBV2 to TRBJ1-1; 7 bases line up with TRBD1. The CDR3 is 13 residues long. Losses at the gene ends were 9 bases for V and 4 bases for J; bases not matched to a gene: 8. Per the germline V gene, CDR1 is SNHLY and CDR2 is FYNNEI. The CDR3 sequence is CASDRVGGTEAFF. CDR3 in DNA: TGTGCCAGTGACAGGGTGGGGGGCACTGAAGCTTTCTTT.

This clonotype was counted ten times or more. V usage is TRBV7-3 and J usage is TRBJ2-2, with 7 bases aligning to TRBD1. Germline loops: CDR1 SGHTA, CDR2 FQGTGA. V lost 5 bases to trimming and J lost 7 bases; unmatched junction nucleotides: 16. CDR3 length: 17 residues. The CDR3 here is CASSPDAGTALSGELFF. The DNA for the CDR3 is TGTGCCAGCAGCCCGGACGCCGGGACAGCTTTGAGCGGGGAGCTGTTTTTT.

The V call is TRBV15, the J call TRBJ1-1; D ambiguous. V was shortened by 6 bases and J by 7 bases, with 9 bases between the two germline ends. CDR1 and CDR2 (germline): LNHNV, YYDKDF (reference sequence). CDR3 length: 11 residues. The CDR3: CATRGGGEAFF. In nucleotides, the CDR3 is TGTGCCACCAGGGGAGGAGGTGAAGCTTTCTTT.

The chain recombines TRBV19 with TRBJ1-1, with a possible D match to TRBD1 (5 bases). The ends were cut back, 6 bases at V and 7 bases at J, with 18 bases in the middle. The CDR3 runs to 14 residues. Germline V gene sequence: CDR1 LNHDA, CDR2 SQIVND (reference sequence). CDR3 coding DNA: TGTGCCAGTAGCCCCCGGAGCAGGGCGAGTGAAGCTTTCTTT. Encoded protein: CASSPRSRASEAFF.

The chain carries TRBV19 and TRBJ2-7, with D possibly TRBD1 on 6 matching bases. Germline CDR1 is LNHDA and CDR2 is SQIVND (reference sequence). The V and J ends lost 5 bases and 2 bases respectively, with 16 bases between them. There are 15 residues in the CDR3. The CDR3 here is CASSPRQDLPYEQYF. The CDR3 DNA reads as TGTGCCAGTAGTCCGCGACAGGACTTACCCTACGAGCAGTACTTC.

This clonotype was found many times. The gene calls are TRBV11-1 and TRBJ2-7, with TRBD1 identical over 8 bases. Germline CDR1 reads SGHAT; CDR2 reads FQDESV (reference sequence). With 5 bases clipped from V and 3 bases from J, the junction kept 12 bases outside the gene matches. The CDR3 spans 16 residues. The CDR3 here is CASSPSDRDPLYEQYF. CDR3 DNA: TGTGCCAGCAGCCCCTCGGACAGGGATCCTCTCTACGAGCAGTACTTC.

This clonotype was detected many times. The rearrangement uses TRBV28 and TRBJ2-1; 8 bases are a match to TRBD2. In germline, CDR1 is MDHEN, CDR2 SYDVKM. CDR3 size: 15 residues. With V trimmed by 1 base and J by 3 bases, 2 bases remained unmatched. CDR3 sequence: CASSLFREGYNEQFF. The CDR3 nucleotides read TGTGCCAGCAGTTTATTCCGGGAGGGCTACAATGAGCAGTTCTTC.